This entry is about one TCR beta chain. The length of the CDR3 is 13 residues. CDR1 KGHSH and CDR2 LQKENI come from the germline V gene. Trimming took 6 bases from V and 1 from J, leaving 9 bases between them. The source of the sample is a study of control samples from healthy donors and cancer patients. Profiled with immunoSEQ multiplex PCR; TCRdb holds only in-frame clones, not every one. The table has 45,000 to 55,000 clones, over 90% seen once; the top ten hold 20% to 30%. The rearrangement uses TRBV18 and TRBJ1-1, with a tentative D call TRBD1 (6 bases). This clonotype was obtained from a woman between 45 and 65 years old with head and neck cancer. Sequenced input: PBMCs. The CDR3 bases are TGTGCCAGCTCCGGGACAACGAACACTGAAGCTTTCTTT. The encoded protein is CASSGTTNTEAFF. Drawing the rest from reference TRBV18 and TRBJ1-1, the complete variable domain is NAGVMQNPRHLVRRRGQEARLRCSPMKGHSHVYWYRQLPEEGLKFMVYLQKENIIDESGMPKERFSAEFPKEGPSILRIQQVVRGDSAAYFCASSGTTNTEAFFGQGTRLTVV.